Each of the 30 T cell receptor beta chains below was sequenced from the same sample in a study of TIL therapy for anti-PD-1-resistant metastatic lung cancer. This was the immunoSEQ v3 assay. The protocol was immunoSEQ multiplex PCR, while the TCRdb copy is restricted to in-frame clones and leaves out a portion. The repertoire holds about 26,000 clones, with 55% to 80% as singletons. Time point reported: pre-treatment sample, taken before nivolumab and TIL therapy. Pleural nodules or supraclavicular lymph nodes made up most of the excised metastases sampled. The specimen comprised tumor tissue, sampled at baseline. All receptors derive from a person aged 25 to 80 with non-small cell lung cancer.

The V gene is TRBV9, the J gene TRBJ2-7, with D hard to call. This CDR3 is built from 13 residues. Trimming took 1 base from V and 4 from J, leaving 9 bases between them. Germline CDR1 and CDR2: SGDLS and YYNGEE. The CDR3 region is CASSVRMGYEQYF. The CDR3 DNA follows: TGTGCCAGCAGCGTACGTATGGGTTACGAGCAGTACTTC.

The chain recombines TRBV27 with TRBJ2-1, with 8 positions matching TRBD1. V shed 5 bases, J shed 2 bases, and the junction held 8 bases outside the gene matches. Germline V gene data show CDR1 as MNHEY and CDR2 as SMNVEV (reference sequence). This CDR3 contains 16 residues. The CDR3 DNA sequence: TGTGCCAGCAGTCCCCAGACAGGGGTTACCTACAATGAGCAGTTCTTC. Protein sequence: CASSPQTGVTYNEQFF.

The chain links TRBV21-1 to TRBJ2-3; the table's D call, TRBD2, was not checked against the DNA. TRBV21-1 is a pseudogene segment. The CDR3 is made up of 13 amino acids. The CDR3 DNA reads TGTGCCAGCAGCACCCTATCGGCAGATACGCAGTATTTT. It codes for CASSTLSADTQYF.

J is TRBJ2-3 and V is TRBV9; a weak D match, TRBD2 (6 bases). Trimming shortened V by 0 bases and J by 2 bases, and 13 bases separated the two germline ends. This CDR3 has 16 residues. Germline V gene data show CDR1 as SGDLS and CDR2 as YYNGEE. The CDR3 loop is CASSVEGRMATDTQYF. The CDR3 nucleotides are TGTGCCAGCAGCGTAGAAGGGAGGATGGCCACAGATACGCAGTATTTT.

This rearrangement joins TRBV9 to TRBJ1-3; a possible D gene is TRBD1 (5 bases). CDR3 length equals 17 residues. The V and J ends lost 1 base and 0 bases respectively, with 14 bases between them. CDR1 is SGDLS, CDR2 YYNGEE, per germline. CDR3: CASSVTRDGDSGNTIYF. CDR3 sequence (DNA): TGTGCCAGCAGCGTAACAAGGGACGGTGACTCTGGAAACACCATATATTTT.

This clone was seen more than once but under ten times. The V gene is TRBV19, the J gene TRBJ1-1; 7 bases map to TRBD1. This CDR3 has 12 amino acids. V dropped 5 bases and J dropped 9; count of bases not matched to a gene: 6. Germline lookup yields CDR1 LNHDA and CDR2 SQIVND (reference sequence). The CDR3 nucleotides read TGTGCCAGTAGTCTATCGACAGGGAAAGCTTTCTTT. Translating gives CASSLSTGKAFF.

The V call is TRBV11-1, the J call TRBJ1-1; a possible D gene is TRBD1 (5 bases). The V end was cut by 1 base, the J end by 5 bases, with 11 bases between. The CDR3 is 14 amino acids. Germline lookup yields CDR1 SGHAT and CDR2 FQDESV (reference sequence). The DNA of the CDR3 is TGTGCCAGCAGCTTAGGTCGGGGGAGTACTGAAGCTTTCTTT. This gives the protein CASSLGRGSTEAFF.

The chain's CDR3 is CASSQYTGTTGELFF. The CDR3 DNA is TGCGCCAGCAGCCAATACACCGGGACCACCGGGGAGCTGTTTTTT. The chain uses TRBV4-3 and TRBJ2-2; D might be TRBD1 or TRBD2, each matching 5 bases. The CDR3 totals 15 residues. V was shortened by 2 bases and J by 4 bases, with 11 bases between the two germline ends. CDR1 and CDR2 from the germline V gene are LGHNA and YSLEER.

CDR3 sequence reads: CASSLAGALSTDTQYF. In nucleotides, the CDR3 is TGTGCCAGCAGCTTAGCGGGGGCCCTGAGCACAGATACGCAGTATTTT. V gene TRBV2 combines with J gene TRBJ2-3, with 9 nucleotides matching TRBD2. The J segment lost 0 bases and the V segment lost 6 bases, leaving 7 bases of the junction unmatched. CDR1 SNHLY and CDR2 FYNNEI come from the germline V gene. The CDR3 is 16 amino acids.

This clone has only a few counts. The CDR3 coding sequence is TGTGCCAGCAGGAGGGGGGACGGCGGATCACCCCTCCACTTT. Translating it yields CASRRGDGGSPLHF. The V and J genes are TRBV6-1 and TRBJ1-6; a possible D gene is TRBD1 (6 bases). Per germline, CDR1 MNHNS and CDR2 SASEGT. Trimming stripped 6 bases from V and 10 bases from J, with 16 bases between. CDR3 size: 14 residues.

This clone was counted a few times. This chain links TRBV6-6 with TRBJ1-1; D remains ambiguous. V gave up 2 bases and J gave up 3 bases, with 7 bases separating them. There are 13 residues in the CDR3. The germline V gene encodes CDR1 MNHNY and CDR2 SVGAGI (reference sequence). CDR3 DNA sequence: TGTGCCAGCAGTTACGACGGCGACACTGAAGCTTTCTTT. Encoded protein: CASSYDGDTEAFF.

The rearrangement links TRBV7-6 to TRBJ2-2, with D unresolved. V shed 2 bases and J shed 1 base, with 8 bases lying between them. The germline V gene encodes CDR1 SGHVS and CDR2 FNYEAQ. The CDR3 is 15 amino acids. In DNA, the CDR3 is TGTGCCAGCAGCTTAAAAGTGGGGAACACCGGGGAGCTGTTTTTT. This encodes CASSLKVGNTGELFF.

The genes are TRBV9 and TRBJ1-2; D is ambiguous. Trimming took 4 bases from V and 7 from J, leaving 17 bases between them. The germline gives CDR1 SGDLS, CDR2 YYNGEE. The CDR3 sequence is 14 residues long. The CDR3 spells CASSSRATGSGYTF. Here the CDR3 DNA reads TGTGCCAGCAGCTCCCGGGCGACTGGGTCTGGCTACACCTTC. Supplemented by reference TRBV9 and TRBJ1-2, the full variable domain reads DSGVTQTPKHLITATGQRVTLRCSPRSGDLSVYWYQQSLDQGLQFLIQYYNGEERAKGNILERFSAQQFPDLHSELNLSSLELGDSALYFCASSSRATGSGYTFGSGTRLTVV.

This clone occurred once. The V and J genes are TRBV9 and TRBJ2-2; D uncertain. CDR1 and CDR2 from the germline V gene are SGDLS and YYNGEE. The CDR3 consists of 15 residues. Trimming pared 4 bases from V and 6 bases from J, leaving 16 bases between. The CDR3 is CASSPPGFDAGELFF. Here the CDR3 DNA reads TGTGCCAGCAGCCCCCCAGGATTTGACGCCGGGGAGCTGTTTTTT.

V usage is TRBV6-4 and J usage is TRBJ1-6; unclear D gene. The CDR3 sequence is 13 residues long. V lost 2 bases and J 10 bases, leaving 9 bases between the germline ends. Germline V gene data show CDR1 as MRHNA and CDR2 as SNTAGT. The CDR3 DNA sequence: TGTGCCAGCAGTGACACCGGAGGATCACCCCTCCACTTT. Translated, it gives CASSDTGGSPLHF.

Only one count was recorded for this clone. This chain uses TRBV5-1 with TRBJ2-3; 8 nucleotides agree with TRBD2. Germline V gene data show CDR1 as SGHRS and CDR2 as YFSETQ. The trim removed 0 bases at V and 1 base at J, leaving 4 bases unmatched. This CDR3 is built from 16 residues. CDR3 bases: TGCGCCAGCAGCTTGGAGTCGACTAGCGGCACAGATACGCAGTATTTT. It translates to CASSLESTSGTDTQYF.

This clone was seen only a few times. The chain's CDR3 is CASSLWGQGEAFF. CDR3 nucleotides: TGTGCCAGCAGCTTGTGGGGACAGGGTGAAGCTTTCTTT. The chain couples TRBV7-2 to TRBJ1-1, with 9 bases matching TRBD1. Trimming cost V 3 bases and J 7 bases; bases outside gene matches: 3. This CDR3 is built from 13 residues. Germline CDR1 SGHTA, CDR2 FQGNSA.

The rearrangement links TRBV5-8 to TRBJ2-5; D is perhaps TRBD2 (6 bases). The CDR3 consists of 15 residues. Germline CDR1 reads SGHTS; CDR2 reads YDEGEE. With 2 bases removed from V and 1 base from J, the gap between germline ends came to 12 bases. Written as DNA, the CDR3 is TGTGCCAGCAGCTTCTTCGGGACTGCCCAAGAGACCCAGTACTTC. It is translated as CASSFFGTAQETQYF.

The V and J genes are TRBV7-9 and TRBJ1-4, with no clear D. The CDR3 is 14 amino acids. Trimming removed 1 base from V and 5 bases from J, with 8 bases in between. Germline V gene lookup returns CDR1 SEHNR and CDR2 FQNEAQ (reference sequence). The CDR3 region has the DNA TGTGCCAGCAGCTTAGTTGCGGGAAATGAAAAACTGTTTTTT. Protein product: CASSLVAGNEKLFF.

This clone was picked up a small number of times. The rearrangement links TRBV5-1 to TRBJ2-1; D gene ambiguous. Germline V CDR1 and CDR2: SGHRS, YFSETQ. The CDR3 extends over 14 amino acids. The V gene lost 3 bases and the J gene lost 0 bases, with 7 bases spanning the gap. This CDR3 reads CASSWMDSYNEQFF. CDR3 nucleotides: TGCGCCAGCAGCTGGATGGACTCCTACAATGAGCAGTTCTTC.

This clone was counted only a few times. The chain uses TRBV13 and TRBJ1-1; D is unclear. Trimming pared 1 base from V and 1 base from J, leaving 10 bases between. Germline CDR1 is PRHDT and CDR2 is FYEKMQ (reference sequence). The CDR3 spans 15 residues. In nucleotides, the CDR3 is TGTGCCAGCAGCTTAGCGCGGCAGAGGAACACTGAAGCTTTCTTT. This encodes CASSLARQRNTEAFF.

CDR3 sequence reads: CASSLGLQRNIQYF. The CDR3 bases are TGCGCCAGCAGCTTGGGGCTACAGAGAAACATTCAGTACTTC. This sequence joins TRBV5-1 and TRBJ2-4, with D unresolved. The V gene's germline CDR1 is SGHRS and CDR2 YFSETQ. This CDR3 has 14 residues. V was cut by 0 bases and J by 6 bases, with 10 bases left in between. The full variable domain, rest sourced from reference TRBV5-1 and TRBJ2-4, is KAGVTQTPRYLIKTRGQQVTLSCSPISGHRSVSWYQQTPGQGLQFLFEYFSETQRNKGNFPGRFSGRQFSNSRSEMNVSTLELGDSALYLCASSLGLQRNIQYFGAGTRLSVL.

The rearrangement uses TRBV12-5 and TRBJ2-7; no clear D. This CDR3 contains 13 residues. Trimming removed 0 bases at V and 3 bases at J, with 6 bases between. The germline V gene has CDR1 LGHNT and CDR2 FRNRAP. The CDR3, as DNA: TGTGCTAGTGGTTTGGTAGGCAGCTACGAGCAGTACTTC. It codes for CASGLVGSYEQYF. Combining the CDR3 with reference TRBV12-5 and TRBJ2-7 gives the whole variable domain DARVTQTPRHKVTEMGQEVTMRCQPILGHNTVFWYRQTMMQGLELLAYFRNRAPLDDSGMPKDRFSAEMPDATLATLKIQPSEPRDSAVYFCASGLVGSYEQYFGPGTRLTVT.

For the CDR3, the DNA is TGTGCCAGTAGTCTAGGTAGCCAGAACACTGAAGCTTTCTTT. Protein sequence: CASSLGSQNTEAFF. The J gene is TRBJ1-1, the V gene TRBV19; D gene ambiguous. The CDR3 runs 14 residues. The germline V gene encodes CDR1 LNHDA and CDR2 SQIVND (reference sequence). Trimming removed 5 bases at V and 1 base at J, with 11 bases between.

This chain joins TRBV4-1 and TRBJ1-3; 10 bases fit TRBD1. From germline, CDR1 is MGHRA and CDR2 YSYEKL. This CDR3 spans 18 amino acids. The ends lost 0 bases at V and 8 bases at J; junction bases unmatched: 13. The CDR3: CASSQDPVNRDRGDTIYF. The CDR3 coding sequence is TGCGCCAGCAGCCAAGATCCCGTTAACCGGGACAGGGGAGACACCATATATTTT.

The CDR3 coding sequence is TGTGCCAGCAGAGAACGGGACTTCTCCTACGAGCAGTACTTC. As protein: CASRERDFSYEQYF. The chain carries TRBV6-6 and TRBJ2-7; D is perhaps TRBD2 (6 bases). This CDR3 has 14 amino acids. Trimming took 6 bases from V and 0 from J, leaving 12 bases between them. Germline lookup yields CDR1 MNHNY and CDR2 SVGAGI (reference sequence).

This clone was recorded once. The chain uses TRBV7-3 and TRBJ2-1, with 8 bases that match TRBD2. CDR1 and CDR2 (germline): SGHTA, FQGTGA. CDR3 length: 16 amino acids. After removal of 2 bases from V and 5 bases from J, the junction contained 8 bases not matched to a gene. CDR3 residues: CASSLGLSGANNEQFF. CDR3 nucleotide sequence: TGTGCCAGCAGCTTAGGTCTTAGCGGGGCGAACAATGAGCAGTTCTTC.

This rearrangement joins TRBV11-3 to TRBJ2-5; maybe TRBD2 (6 bases). V was shortened by 3 bases and J by 9 bases, with 26 bases between the two germline ends. There are 17 residues in the CDR3. The germline V gene has CDR1 SGHNT and CDR2 YENEEA. CDR3 sequence reads: CASSLNTGTGLGLAQYF. CDR3 coding DNA: TGTGCCAGCAGCTTGAACACCGGGACTGGCCTAGGTTTGGCCCAGTACTTC.

The chain links TRBV20-1 to TRBJ2-3; D call uncertain. Germline V gene sequence: CDR1 DFQATT, CDR2 SNEGSKA (reference sequence). V lost 2 bases to trimming and J lost 3 bases, with 3 bases between them. This CDR3 is built from 11 residues. The CDR3 loop is CSARKTDTQYF. In DNA form, the CDR3 reads TGCAGTGCTAGAAAAACAGATACGCAGTATTTT.

A few counts support this clone. The chain recombines TRBV6-4 with TRBJ1-2; D is ambiguous. V was cut by 2 bases and J by 1 base, with 8 bases left in between. Germline CDR1 is MRHNA and CDR2 is SNTAGT. The CDR3 covers 14 residues. As DNA, the CDR3 is TGTGCCAGCAGTGACGGGCCGAATAACTATGGCTACACCTTC. Its translation is CASSDGPNNYGYTF.